These T cell receptor beta chains were read from a single sample in a study of CD8+ T cells in alopecia areata. Measured with immunoSEQ multiplex PCR; TCRdb has only the in-frame clones, and not every one. The sample consists of under 200,000 clones, roughly 60% of them appearing once. The sample in question was CD4+ T cells sorted from blood, obtained at week 24, from a patient treated with tofacitinib. Every receptor here comes from a human donor with alopecia areata. The CDR3 runs from the conserved cysteine through the conserved F or W. The D gene is left open where the match is weak. Some rows have no size entry. The others give once, few or many, or a class for an expanded clone.

j_call,clone_size,d_call,v_call,cdr3_nt,cdr3_aa
TRBJ1-2,NA,TRBD1,TRBV11-2,TGTGCCAGCAGCGCGGGACAGGGGTCTGGCTACACCTTC,CASSAGQGSGYTF
TRBJ1-3,few,NA,TRBV4-2,TGTGCCAGCAGCCAAGATTTGGGGTCTGGAAACACCATATATTTT,CASSQDLGSGNTIYF
TRBJ2-3,NA,NA,TRBV28,TGTGCCAGCAGCTCCCCTGGAGGGGTGGCCACAGATACGCAGTATTTT,CASSSPGGVATDTQYF
TRBJ2-6,NA,NA,TRBV15,TGTGCCACCAGCCGATCTGGGGCCAACGTCCTGACTTTC,CATSRSGANVLTF
TRBJ1-5,few,NA,TRBV9,TGTGCCAGCAGCGGAGAGGGACAGCCCCAGCATTTT,CASSGEGQPQHF
TRBJ1-2,NA,NA,TRBV10-3,TGTGCCATCAGCTCCCAGGACTATGGCTACACCTTC,CAISSQDYGYTF
TRBJ1-2,NA,TRBD1,TRBV11-1,TGTGCCAGCAGCCCCCTGGACAGGGAGAACTATGGCTACACCTTC,CASSPLDRENYGYTF
TRBJ1-4,NA,TRBD1,TRBV23-1,TGCGCCAGCAGTCTCTGGACAGGGGAAAATGAAAAACTGTTTTTT,CASSLWTGENEKLFF
TRBJ2-1,few,NA,TRBV7-6,TGTGCCAGCAGCCTGCCGAGCTCCTACAATGAGCAGTTCTTC,CASSLPSSYNEQFF
TRBJ1-1,NA,NA,TRBV1,TGCACCAGCAGCCAACCGTGCCCCACTGAAGCTTTCTTT,CTSSQPCPTEAFF
TRBJ1-2,NA,NA,TRBV29-1,TGCAGCGTTGATCTTTTTAACTATGGCTACACCTTC,CSVDLFNYGYTF
TRBJ1-2,many,NA,TRBV14,TGTGCCAGCAGCCAAAGGACGTACGGCTACACCTTC,CASSQRTYGYTF
TRBJ2-7,NA,TRBD1,TRBV29-1,TGCAGCGTAAACAGGGGGTACGAGCAGTACTTC,CSVNRGYEQYF
TRBJ2-4,few,TRBD1,TRBV30,TGTGCCTGGGGCCCACAGGGGCAGGGCATTCAGTACTTC,CAWGPQGQGIQYF
TRBJ2-7,NA,TRBD1,TRBV2,TGTGCCAGCCGAACGGGACAGGGGCCCTACGAGCAGTACTTC,CASRTGQGPYEQYF
TRBJ1-1,few,NA,TRBV29-1,TGCAGCGCCTCCCTCCGGGGTTCGGCCACTGAAGCTTTCTTT,CSASLRGSATEAFF
TRBJ2-3,once,TRBD2,TRBV29-1,TGCGCAAGCGGGGCCCTAAGCACAGATACGCAGTATTTT,CASGALSTDTQYF